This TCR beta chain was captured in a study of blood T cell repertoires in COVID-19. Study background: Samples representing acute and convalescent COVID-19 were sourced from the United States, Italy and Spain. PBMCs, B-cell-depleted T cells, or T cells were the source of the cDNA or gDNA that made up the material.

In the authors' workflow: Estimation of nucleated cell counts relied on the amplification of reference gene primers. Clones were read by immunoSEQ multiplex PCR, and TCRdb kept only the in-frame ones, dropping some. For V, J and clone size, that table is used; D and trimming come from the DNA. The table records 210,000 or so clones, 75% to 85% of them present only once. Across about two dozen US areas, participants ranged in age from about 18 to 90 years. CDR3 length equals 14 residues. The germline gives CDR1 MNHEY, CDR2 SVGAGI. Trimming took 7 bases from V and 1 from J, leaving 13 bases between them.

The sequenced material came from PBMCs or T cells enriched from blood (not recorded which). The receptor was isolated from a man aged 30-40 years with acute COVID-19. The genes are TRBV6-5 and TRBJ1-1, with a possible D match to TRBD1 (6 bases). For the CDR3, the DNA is TGTGCCAGCATTAGGACAGAACCGAACACTGAAGCTTTCTTT. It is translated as CASIRTEPNTEAFF.